The sample holds a few counts of the clone carrying this T cell receptor (beta chain). This entry belongs to a study of blood T cells in healthy people across ages. Study-wide background: Capture via template switching afforded approximately one barcoded beta molecule per two T cells.

Primed by a sample-barcoded 5' primer and a J-beta primer mix, a second PCR proceeded for 7 to 11 cycles. MiXCR, run by TCRdb on the 5' RACE reads, gives a single entry per CDR3 protein. Of about 1,000,000 distinct CDR3 sequences listed, around 43% are singletons. There are 17 residues in the CDR3. Germline lookup yields CDR1 SGDLS and CDR2 YYNGEE. Material for sequencing was blood. The J gene is TRBJ2-1, the V gene TRBV9, with TRBD2 as a possible D gene (5 bases). The J call may be faulty, since TRBJ2-7 better matches the DNA end. The receptor was derived from a woman aged 55-75 years in good health. As DNA, the CDR3 is TGTGCCAGCAGCGTAGCCTTACGAGGGAAGCAGAACAATGAGCAGTACTTC. This sequence encodes CASSVALRGKQNNEQYF.